The entry below describes one T cell receptor (beta chain). Its antigen is not known. This sample was included in a study of shared clonotypes between healthy human individuals. Study conclusions and caveats: Across subsets, estimated richness was generally greater for naive than for memory populations.

V lost 8 bases to trimming and J lost 5 bases; unmatched junction nucleotides: 11. The CDR3 covers 14 residues. Germline lookup yields CDR1 GTSNPN and CDR2 SVGIG (reference sequence). Researchers ran the assay at a deep level. It was around 180 ng DNA, 28,000 or so T cell genomes, that sorted-subset replicate PCRs used. The assay was immunoSEQ multiplex PCR, and TCRdb's table has in-frame clones only and misses some. Seen here are around 720,000 clones, roughly 73% observed once, and the top ten hold 1.5% to 2%. Sequencing used memory CD4+ T cells sorted from blood. Subset defined: CD45RA-negative fraction. The sequence derives from a woman aged 25 to 39 in good health. The chain is built from TRBV30 and TRBJ2-1; 8 nucleotides match TRBD2. The CDR3 DNA reads TGTGCCCGATTGACTAGCGCCCAAGACAATGAGCAGTTCTTC. Translation gives CARLTSAQDNEQFF.